This T cell receptor beta chain derives from a study of CD8 T cells in ankylosing spondylitis. Study observations and caveats: Significantly higher representation of disease-linked clones was reported for matched ankylosing spondylitis synovial fluid. Ankylosing spondylitis blood appeared to carry a characteristic TCR beta motif of fewer than 10 highly homologous variants. In the blood and synovial fluid of reactive arthritis, some motif variants had been previously reported.

Making use of molecular barcodes, quantitative 5'-RACE generated TCR beta libraries. TCRdb re-called the 5' RACE reads through MiXCR, storing one row per CDR3 protein. The sample consists of about 130,000 distinct CDR3 sequences, approximately 10% of them appearing once. Trimming cost V 7 bases and J 6 bases, with 18 bases left between them. Germline V gives CDR1 SEHNR, CDR2 FQNEAQ (reference sequence). This CDR3 has 14 amino acids. At least ten counts were recorded for this clonotype. Its target is not known. The sequence derives from a male donor with ankylosing spondylitis or in good health (not recorded which). Specimen: blood, either unsorted or a sorted T cell fraction (not recorded which). The V call is TRBV7-9, the J call TRBJ1-2; tentatively, D is TRBD1 (5 bases). The CDR3 region is CASTPGSGQDGYTF. The CDR3, as DNA: TGTGCCAGCACCCCAGGGTCCGGGCAGGATGGCTACACCTTC.